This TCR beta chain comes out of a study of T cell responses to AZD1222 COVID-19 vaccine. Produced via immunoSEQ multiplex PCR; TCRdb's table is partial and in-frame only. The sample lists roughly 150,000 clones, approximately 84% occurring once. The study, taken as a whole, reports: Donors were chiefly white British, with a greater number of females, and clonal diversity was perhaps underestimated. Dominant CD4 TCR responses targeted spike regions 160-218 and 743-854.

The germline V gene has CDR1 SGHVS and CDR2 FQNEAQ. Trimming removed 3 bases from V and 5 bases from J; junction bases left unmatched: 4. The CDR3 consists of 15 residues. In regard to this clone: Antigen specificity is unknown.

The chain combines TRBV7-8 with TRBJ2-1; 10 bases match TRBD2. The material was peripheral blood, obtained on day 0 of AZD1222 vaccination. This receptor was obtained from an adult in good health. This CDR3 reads CASSLLAGGHNEQFF. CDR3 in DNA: TGTGCCAGCAGCTTGTTAGCGGGGGGCCACAATGAGCAGTTCTTC. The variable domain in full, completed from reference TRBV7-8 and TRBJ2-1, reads GAGVSQSPRYKVAKRGQDVALRCDPISGHVSLFWYQQALGQGPEFLTYFQNEAQLDKSGLPSDRFFAERPEGSVSTLKIQRTQQEDSAVYLCASSLLAGGHNEQFFGPGTRLTVL.